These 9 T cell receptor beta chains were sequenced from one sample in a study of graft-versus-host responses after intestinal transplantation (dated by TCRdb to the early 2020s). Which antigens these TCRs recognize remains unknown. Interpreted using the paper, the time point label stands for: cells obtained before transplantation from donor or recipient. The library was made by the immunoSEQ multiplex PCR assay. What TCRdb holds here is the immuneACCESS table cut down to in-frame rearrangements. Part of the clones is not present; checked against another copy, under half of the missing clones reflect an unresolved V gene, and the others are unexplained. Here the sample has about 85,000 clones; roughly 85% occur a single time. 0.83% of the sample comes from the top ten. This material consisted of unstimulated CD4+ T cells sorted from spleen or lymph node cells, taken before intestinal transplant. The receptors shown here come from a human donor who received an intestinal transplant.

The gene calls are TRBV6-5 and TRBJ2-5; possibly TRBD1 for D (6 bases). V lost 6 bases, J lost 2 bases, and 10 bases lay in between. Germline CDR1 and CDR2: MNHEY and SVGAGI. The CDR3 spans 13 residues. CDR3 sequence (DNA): TGTGCCAGCAGGCGGACAGCTCAAGAGACCCAGTACTTC. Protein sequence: CASRRTAQETQYF.

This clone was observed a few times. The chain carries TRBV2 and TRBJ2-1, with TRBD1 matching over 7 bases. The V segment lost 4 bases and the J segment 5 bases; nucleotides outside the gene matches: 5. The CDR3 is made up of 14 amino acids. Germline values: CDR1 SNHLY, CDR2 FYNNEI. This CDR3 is CASSVRQGDNEQFF. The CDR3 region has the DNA TGTGCCAGCAGTGTTCGCCAGGGGGACAATGAGCAGTTCTTC.

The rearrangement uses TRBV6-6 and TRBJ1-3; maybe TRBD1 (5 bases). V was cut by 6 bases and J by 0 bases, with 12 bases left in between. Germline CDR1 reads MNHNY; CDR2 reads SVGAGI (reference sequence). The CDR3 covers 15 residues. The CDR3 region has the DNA TGTGCCAGCAGCCAAGACAGTTACTCTGGAAACACCATATATTTT. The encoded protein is CASSQDSYSGNTIYF.

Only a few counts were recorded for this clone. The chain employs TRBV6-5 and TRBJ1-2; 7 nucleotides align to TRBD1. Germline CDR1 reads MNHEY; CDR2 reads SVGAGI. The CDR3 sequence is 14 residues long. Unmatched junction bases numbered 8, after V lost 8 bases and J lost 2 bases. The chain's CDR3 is CASRQGVGNYGYTF. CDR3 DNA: TGTGCCAGCCGTCAGGGGGTAGGGAACTATGGCTACACCTTC.

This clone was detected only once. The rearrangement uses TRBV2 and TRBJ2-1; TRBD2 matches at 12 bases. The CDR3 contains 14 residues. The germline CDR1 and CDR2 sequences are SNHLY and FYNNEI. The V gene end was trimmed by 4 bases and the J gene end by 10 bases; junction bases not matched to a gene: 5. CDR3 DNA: TGTGCCAGCAGTGTGGCTAGCGGGGGGGCAGAGCAGTTCTTC. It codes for CASSVASGGAEQFF.

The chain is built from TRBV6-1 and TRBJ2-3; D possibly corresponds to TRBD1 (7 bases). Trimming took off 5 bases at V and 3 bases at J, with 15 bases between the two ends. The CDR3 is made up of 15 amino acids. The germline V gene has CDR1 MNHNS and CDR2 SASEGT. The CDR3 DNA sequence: TGTGCCAGCAGTTCCCAGGGGGGTTGGACAGATACGCAGTATTTT. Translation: CASSSQGGWTDTQYF.

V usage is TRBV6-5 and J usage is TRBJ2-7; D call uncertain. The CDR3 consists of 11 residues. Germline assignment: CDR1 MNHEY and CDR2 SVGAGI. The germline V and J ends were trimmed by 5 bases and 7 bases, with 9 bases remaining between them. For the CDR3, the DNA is TGTGCCAGCAGTGGCCCAGTTGAGCAGTACTTC. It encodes CASSGPVEQYF.

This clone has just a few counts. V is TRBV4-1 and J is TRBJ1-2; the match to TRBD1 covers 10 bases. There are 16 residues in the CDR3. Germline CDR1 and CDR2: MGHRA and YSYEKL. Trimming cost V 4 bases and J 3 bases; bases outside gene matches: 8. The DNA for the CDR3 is TGCGCCAGCAGCCGGAGTGGGACAGGGGATTACTATGGCTACACCTTC. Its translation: CASSRSGTGDYYGYTF.

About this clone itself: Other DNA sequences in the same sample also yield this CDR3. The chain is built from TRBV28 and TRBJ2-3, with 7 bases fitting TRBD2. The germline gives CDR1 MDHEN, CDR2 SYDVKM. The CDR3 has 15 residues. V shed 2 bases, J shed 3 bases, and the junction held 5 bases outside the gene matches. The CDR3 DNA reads TGTGCCAGCAGTTTACGGGGCGGGAGTACAGATACGCAGTATTTT. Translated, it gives CASSLRGGSTDTQYF. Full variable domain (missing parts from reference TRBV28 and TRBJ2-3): DVKVTQSSRYLVKRTGEKVFLECVQDMDHENMFWYRQDPGLGLRLIYFSYDVKMKEKGDIPEGYSVSREKKERFSLILESASTNQTSMYLCASSLRGGSTDTQYFGPGTRLTVL.